The clone carrying this TCR beta chain has just a few counts. The antigen remains undetermined. TCRdb itself ran the 5' RACE reads through MiXCR, one entry per CDR3 protein. This table has about 530,000 distinct CDR3 sequences, 20% to 25% appearing once. The data were obtained in a study of identical twins. Whole-study findings and limits: For cord blood, abundant beta clonotypes had fewer insertions, unlike memory repertoires, which showed none.

The sample also formed part of further work on yellow fever vaccine responses in identical twins.

Sequenced input: CD4+ T cells sorted from blood. This receptor was identified in a woman younger than 30 in good health.

The DNA of the CDR3 is TGTGCCAGCTCACCCCGACAGGGTCCGGATGAAAAACTGTTTTTT. Translation: CASSPRQGPDEKLFF. The J gene is TRBJ1-4, the V gene TRBV18; TRBD1 aligns across 7 bases. There are 15 residues in the CDR3. In germline, CDR1 is KGHSH, CDR2 LQKENI. The junction had 7 bases not matched to a gene; V was cut back by 3 bases and J by 6 bases. Full variable domain (missing parts from reference TRBV18 and TRBJ1-4): NAGVMQNPRHLVRRRGQEARLRCSPMKGHSHVYWYRQLPEEGLKFMVYLQKENIIDESGMPKERFSAEFPKEGPSILRIQQVVRGDSAAYFCASSPRQGPDEKLFFGSGTQLSVL.